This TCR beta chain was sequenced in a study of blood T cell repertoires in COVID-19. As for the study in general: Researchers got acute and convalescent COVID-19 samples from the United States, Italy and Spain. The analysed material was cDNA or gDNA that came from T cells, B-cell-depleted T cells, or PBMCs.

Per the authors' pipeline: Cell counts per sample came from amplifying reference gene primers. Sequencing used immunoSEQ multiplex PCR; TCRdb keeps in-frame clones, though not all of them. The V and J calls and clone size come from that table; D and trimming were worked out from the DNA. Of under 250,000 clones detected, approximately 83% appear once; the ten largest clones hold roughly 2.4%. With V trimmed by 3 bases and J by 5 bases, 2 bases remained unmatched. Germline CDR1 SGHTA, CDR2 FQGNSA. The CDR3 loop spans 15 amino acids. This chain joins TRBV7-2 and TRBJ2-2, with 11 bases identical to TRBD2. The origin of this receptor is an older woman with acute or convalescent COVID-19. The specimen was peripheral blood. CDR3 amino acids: CASSFSGGGTGELFF. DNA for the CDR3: TGTGCCAGCAGCTTTAGCGGGGGGGGTACCGGGGAGCTGTTTTTT.